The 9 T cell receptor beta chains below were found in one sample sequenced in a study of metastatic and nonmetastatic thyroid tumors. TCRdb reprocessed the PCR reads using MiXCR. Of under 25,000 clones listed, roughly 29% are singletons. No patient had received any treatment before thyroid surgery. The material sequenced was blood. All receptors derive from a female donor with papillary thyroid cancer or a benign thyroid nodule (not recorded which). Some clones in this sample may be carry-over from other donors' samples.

The CDR3 DNA reads TGCGCCAGCAGCTGGAGAGGACAGGACTATGGCTACACCTTC. This translates into CASSWRGQDYGYTF. The chain is built from TRBV5-1 and TRBJ1-2; 7 nucleotides line up with TRBD1. Germline V gene lookup returns CDR1 SGHRS and CDR2 YFSETQ. This CDR3 has 14 amino acids. With V trimmed by 3 bases and J by 3 bases, 5 bases remained unmatched.

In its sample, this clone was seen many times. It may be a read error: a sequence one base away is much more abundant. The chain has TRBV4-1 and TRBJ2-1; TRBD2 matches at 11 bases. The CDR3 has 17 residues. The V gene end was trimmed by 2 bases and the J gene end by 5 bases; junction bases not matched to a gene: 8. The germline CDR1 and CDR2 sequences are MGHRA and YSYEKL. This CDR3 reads CASSQSDSGRANNEQFF. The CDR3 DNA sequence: TGCGCCAGCAGCCAAAGTGATAGCGGGAGGGCCAACAATGAGCAGTTCTTC.

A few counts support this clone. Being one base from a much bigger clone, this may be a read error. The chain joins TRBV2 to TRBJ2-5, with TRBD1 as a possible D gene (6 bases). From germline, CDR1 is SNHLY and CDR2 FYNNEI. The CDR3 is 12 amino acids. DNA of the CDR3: TGTGCCAGCAAACAGGGTCTCGAGACCAAGTACTTC. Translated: CASKQGLETKYF.

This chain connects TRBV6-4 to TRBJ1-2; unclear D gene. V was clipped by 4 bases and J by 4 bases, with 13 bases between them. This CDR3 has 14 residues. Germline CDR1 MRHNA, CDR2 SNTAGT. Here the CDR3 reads CASSAGMRGYGYTF. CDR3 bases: TGTGCCAGCAGTGCAGGTATGCGAGGCTATGGCTACACCTTC.

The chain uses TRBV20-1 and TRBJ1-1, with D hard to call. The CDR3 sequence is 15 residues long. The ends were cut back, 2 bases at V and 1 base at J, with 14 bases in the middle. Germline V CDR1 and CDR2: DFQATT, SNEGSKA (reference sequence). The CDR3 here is CSARPPDLGNTEAFF. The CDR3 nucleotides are TGCAGTGCTAGACCCCCAGACCTAGGGAACACTGAAGCTTTCTTT.

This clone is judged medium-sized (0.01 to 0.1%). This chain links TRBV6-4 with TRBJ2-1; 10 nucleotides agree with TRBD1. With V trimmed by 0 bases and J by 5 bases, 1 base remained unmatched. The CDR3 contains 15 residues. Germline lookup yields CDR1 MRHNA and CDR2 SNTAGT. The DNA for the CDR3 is TGTGCCAGCAGTGACTCGGGACAGGGGCACAATGAGCAGTTCTTC. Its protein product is CASSDSGQGHNEQFF.

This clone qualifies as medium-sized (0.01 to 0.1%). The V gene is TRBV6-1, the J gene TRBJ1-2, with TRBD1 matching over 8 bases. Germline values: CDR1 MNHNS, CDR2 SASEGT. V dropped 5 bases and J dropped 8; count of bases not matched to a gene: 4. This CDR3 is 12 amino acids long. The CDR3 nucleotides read TGTGCCAGCAGTTCGGACAGGGAAGGCTACACCTTC. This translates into CASSSDREGYTF.

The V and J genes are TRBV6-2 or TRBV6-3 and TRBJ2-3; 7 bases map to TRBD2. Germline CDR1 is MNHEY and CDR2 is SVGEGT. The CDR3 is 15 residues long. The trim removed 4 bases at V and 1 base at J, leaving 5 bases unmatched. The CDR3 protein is CASSCSTSGTDTQYF. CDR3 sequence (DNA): TGTGCCAGCAGTTGTAGTACTAGCGGCACAGATACGCAGTATTTT.

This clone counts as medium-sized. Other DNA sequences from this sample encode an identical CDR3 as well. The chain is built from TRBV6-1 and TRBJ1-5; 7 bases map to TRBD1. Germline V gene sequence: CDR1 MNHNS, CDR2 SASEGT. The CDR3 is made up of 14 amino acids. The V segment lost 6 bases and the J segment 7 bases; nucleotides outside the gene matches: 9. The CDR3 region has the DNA TGTGCCAGCAGGACAGGGATGGCCGGGCAGCCCCAGCATTTT. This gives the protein CASRTGMAGQPQHF.